These 31 T cell receptor beta chains came from one sample sequenced in a study of blood T cell repertoires in COVID-19. Some clones are missing from TCRdb's copy, which holds only in-frame ones; the method was immunoSEQ multiplex PCR. The repertoire holds approximately 76,000 clones, with about 90% as singletons. Sequencing used peripheral blood. These receptors all stem from a human donor in a cohort sampled during active COVID-19.

This chain connects TRBV2 to TRBJ2-7, with 7 bases identical to TRBD2. The CDR3 sequence is 13 residues long. Germline CDR1 is SNHLY and CDR2 is FYNNEI. The V segment lost 7 bases and the J segment 7 bases; nucleotides outside the gene matches: 10. The CDR3 nucleotides are TGTGCCAGCACAGGGACCGGACTAGGTGAGCAGTACTTC. This sequence encodes CASTGTGLGEQYF. Together with reference TRBV2 and TRBJ2-7, the CDR3 gives the full variable domain: EPEVTQTPSHQVTQMGQEVILRCVPISNHLYFYWYRQILGQKVEFLVSFYNNEISEKSEIFDDQFSVERPDGSNFTLKIRSTKLEDSAMYFCASTGTGLGEQYFGPGTRLTVT.

The chain is built from TRBV6-4 and TRBJ2-2, with 7 bases aligning to TRBD2. The CDR3 has 14 residues. CDR1 MRHNA and CDR2 SNTAGT come from the germline V gene. Trimming at V came to 3 bases and at J to 4 bases, leaving 2 bases not matched to a gene. CDR3 coding DNA: TGTGCCAGCAGTGAGGGAGGGACCACCGGGGAGCTGTTTTTT. Its protein is CASSEGGTTGELFF.

This clone was counted once. This chain links TRBV30 with TRBJ1-2; D is ambiguous. Germline lookup yields CDR1 GTSNPN and CDR2 SVGIG (reference sequence). V was clipped by 0 bases and J by 7 bases, with 18 bases between them. The CDR3 has 15 residues. The CDR3, as DNA: TGTGCCTGGAGTGTACTTCCCGGAGGAGGTGGTGGCTACACCTTC. Its translation is CAWSVLPGGGGGYTF.

J is TRBJ1-3 and V is TRBV19, with D possibly TRBD1 on 6 matching bases. Germline V gene data show CDR1 as LNHDA and CDR2 as SQIVND (reference sequence). Trimming took 10 bases from V and 0 from J, leaving 22 bases between them. CDR3 size: 17 residues. As DNA, the CDR3 is TGTGCCATCTCCCGGACGGACAGAACGAGCTCTGGAAACACCATATATTTT. Translation: CAISRTDRTSSGNTIYF. The variable domain in full, with the rest retrieved from reference TRBV19 and TRBJ1-3, is DGGITQSPKYLFRKEGQNVTLSCEQNLNHDAMYWYRQDPGQGLRLIYYSQIVNDFQKGDIAEGYSVSREKKESFPLTVTSAQKNPTAFYLCAISRTDRTSSGNTIYFGEGSWLTVV.

The chain employs TRBV11-2 and TRBJ1-3; D perhaps matches TRBD1 (5 bases). Germline V gives CDR1 SGHAT, CDR2 FQNNGV. Trimming stripped 2 bases from V and 0 bases from J, with 11 bases between. The CDR3 consists of 16 residues. CDR3 in DNA: TGTGCCAGCAGCTTATTACAGGAGAGCTCTGGAAACACCATATATTTT. This codes for CASSLLQESSGNTIYF.

The chain has TRBV30 and TRBJ1-1; a weak D match, TRBD1 (5 bases). The CDR3 length is 11 residues. V lost 3 bases and J 7 bases, leaving 9 bases between the germline ends. Germline V CDR1 and CDR2: GTSNPN, SVGIG (reference sequence). The CDR3 sequence: CAWSWGSEAFF. CDR3 coding DNA: TGTGCCTGGAGCTGGGGCAGTGAAGCTTTCTTT. The whole variable domain, filled in from reference TRBV30 and TRBJ1-1, reads SQTIHQWPATLVQPVGSPLSLECTVEGTSNPNLYWYRQAAGRGLQLLFYSVGIGQISSEVPQNLSASRPQDRQFILSSKKLLLSDSGFYLCAWSWGSEAFFGQGTRLTVV.

The rearrangement joins TRBV4-1 to TRBJ1-1; TRBD1 matches at 8 bases. CDR3 length equals 15 residues. CDR1 MGHRA and CDR2 YSYEKL come from the germline V gene. Losses at the gene ends were 1 base for V and 4 bases for J; bases not matched to a gene: 5. CDR3 sequence reads: CASSQAYQGATEAFF. In DNA, the CDR3 is TGCGCCAGCAGCCAAGCTTATCAGGGGGCCACTGAAGCTTTCTTT.

The rearrangement joins TRBV7-2 to TRBJ2-1, with TRBD1 matching 10 bases. V was pared by 5 bases and J by 6 bases, with 7 bases of the junction left unmatched. CDR1 and CDR2 from the germline V gene are SGHTA and FQGNSA. The CDR3 runs to 15 residues. The CDR3 DNA follows: TGTGCCAGCAGCCCCCAGGACAGGGGGTTCAATGAGCAGTTCTTC. Encoded protein: CASSPQDRGFNEQFF.

This chain uses TRBV12-3 or TRBV12-4 with TRBJ2-7; 8 bases agree with TRBD2. Unmatched junction bases numbered 9, after V lost 10 bases and J lost 4 bases. The CDR3 loop spans 13 amino acids. The CDR3 sequence: CATGGAGPYEQYF. CDR3 sequence (DNA): TGTGCCACGGGGGGGGCAGGGCCGTACGAGCAGTACTTC.

The chain recombines TRBV5-4 with TRBJ2-7; D is perhaps TRBD2 (6 bases). V shed 10 bases and J shed 3 bases, with 17 bases lying between them. There are 13 residues in the CDR3. CDR1 is SGHNT and CDR2 is YYREEE in the germline V gene (reference sequence). The CDR3 reads CAYSGGSVYEQYF. CDR3 nucleotides: TGTGCCTATTCCGGGGGATCCGTCTACGAGCAGTACTTC.

This chain uses TRBV19 with TRBJ2-7, with 9 bases matching TRBD1. The J segment lost 5 bases and the V segment lost 5 bases, leaving 7 bases of the junction unmatched. Germline CDR1 and CDR2: LNHDA and SQIVND (reference sequence). The CDR3 spans 14 residues. CDR3 in DNA: TGTGCCAGTAGTGGCGGGACAGGGTTCCACGAGCAGTACTTC. This translates into CASSGGTGFHEQYF.

The gene calls are TRBV2 and TRBJ1-2, with D unresolved. Trimming stripped 6 bases from V and 4 bases from J, with 18 bases between. Germline V CDR1 and CDR2: SNHLY, FYNNEI. This CDR3 has 15 residues. CDR3 in DNA: TGTGCCAGCAGCCCCGACACCCAAATCGGCTATGGCTACACCTTC. Residues: CASSPDTQIGYGYTF.

This clone has just one count. The chain employs TRBV21-1 and TRBJ1-1; the table assigns TRBD1, which was not confirmed against the DNA. TRBV21-1 counts as a pseudogene. The CDR3 is 17 amino acids. The CDR3 DNA sequence: TGTGCCAGCTCAGAGGACAGGGAACGTGGTAGTGGCACTGAAGCTTTCTTT. Its translation: CASSEDRERGSGTEAFF.

V is TRBV10-3 and J is TRBJ1-1; TRBD1 matches 8 bases. CDR3 size: 15 residues. V was pared by 3 bases and J by 1 base, with 4 bases of the junction left unmatched. The germline CDR1 and CDR2 sequences are ENHRY and SYGVKD. CDR3 residues: CAISDQGQENTEAFF. The CDR3 region has the DNA TGTGCCATCAGTGACCAGGGACAGGAGAACACTGAAGCTTTCTTT.

This chain links TRBV4-1 with TRBJ2-7, with D maybe TRBD1 (6 bases). The CDR3 sequence is 14 residues long. The germline V and J ends were trimmed by 4 bases and 3 bases, with 13 bases remaining between them. CDR1 MGHRA and CDR2 YSYEKL come from the germline V gene. The CDR3 DNA reads as TGCGCCAGCAGCCCCTCAGGACAGTTCTACGAGCAGTACTTC. Translated: CASSPSGQFYEQYF.

The V gene is TRBV11-2, the J gene TRBJ1-3, with D possibly being TRBD1 (6 bases). Germline V gene data show CDR1 as SGHAT and CDR2 as FQNNGV. This CDR3 comprises 17 residues. V gave up 4 bases and J gave up 0 bases, with 16 bases separating them. CDR3: CASSSYRAPGSGNTIYF. The CDR3 bases are TGTGCCAGCAGCTCCTACAGGGCCCCAGGCTCTGGAAACACCATATATTTT.

This clone turned up a few times. The chain has TRBV5-1 and TRBJ1-6; D may be TRBD1 (5 bases). The CDR3 is 15 amino acids. Trimming shortened V by 2 bases and J by 11 bases, and 17 bases separated the two germline ends. Germline CDR1 SGHRS, CDR2 YFSETQ. This chain's CDR3 is CASSLDSNLRTPLHF. The CDR3, as DNA: TGCGCCAGCAGCTTAGACAGCAACCTGAGGACACCCCTCCACTTT.

The rearrangement links TRBV19 to TRBJ1-6; D is perhaps TRBD1 (5 bases). The CDR3 spans 14 residues. Germline V gene data show CDR1 as LNHDA and CDR2 as SQIVND (reference sequence). Trimming took off 3 bases at V and 8 bases at J, with 11 bases between the two ends. This CDR3 is CASSMGGLDSPLHF. The CDR3 nucleotides are TGTGCCAGTAGTATGGGGGGATTGGATTCACCCCTCCACTTT.

The chain links TRBV27 to TRBJ2-3; 7 nucleotides agree with TRBD1. The CDR3 is 14 residues long. V shed 8 bases, J shed 1 base, and the junction held 6 bases outside the gene matches. Per the germline V gene, CDR1 is MNHEY and CDR2 is SMNVEV (reference sequence). The CDR3 coding sequence is TGTGCCAGCGGATTCGGACAGGGCACAGATACGCAGTATTTT. Its translation: CASGFGQGTDTQYF.

This clone appeared once. V usage is TRBV5-1 and J usage is TRBJ1-1; TRBD1 is a possible D gene (5 bases). This CDR3 comprises 14 residues. Germline values: CDR1 SGHRS, CDR2 YFSETQ. V shed 0 bases and J shed 3 bases, with 9 bases lying between them. The CDR3 coding sequence is TGCGCCAGCAGCTTGGCGGGACTTGACACTGAAGCTTTCTTT. It translates to CASSLAGLDTEAFF. Supplemented by reference TRBV5-1 and TRBJ1-1, the full variable domain reads KAGVTQTPRYLIKTRGQQVTLSCSPISGHRSVSWYQQTPGQGLQFLFEYFSETQRNKGNFPGRFSGRQFSNSRSEMNVSTLELGDSALYLCASSLAGLDTEAFFGQGTRLTVV.

The chain carries TRBV2 and TRBJ2-5; 8 bases agree with TRBD2. CDR1 SNHLY and CDR2 FYNNEI come from the germline V gene. Unmatched junction bases numbered 13, after V lost 0 bases and J lost 13 bases. CDR3 length: 15 residues. CDR3 in amino acids: CASSEAERGGSFLYF. Here the CDR3 DNA reads TGTGCCAGCAGTGAAGCGGAACGGGGGGGGAGTTTTTTGTACTTC. Full variable domain (missing parts from reference TRBV2 and TRBJ2-5): EPEVTQTPSHQVTQMGQEVILRCVPISNHLYFYWYRQILGQKVEFLVSFYNNEISEKSEIFDDQFSVERPDGSNFTLKIRSTKLEDSAMYFCASSEAERGGSFLYFGPGTRLLVL.

V usage is TRBV28 and J usage is TRBJ2-6; weak D call: TRBD1 (5 bases). CDR3 length: 17 amino acids. The germline CDR1 and CDR2 sequences are MDHEN and SYDVKM. V gave up 7 bases and J gave up 3 bases, with 19 bases separating them. The CDR3 loop reads CASTLGLPPGGANVLTF. The CDR3 DNA is TGTGCCAGCACCCTGGGGCTTCCACCAGGTGGGGCCAACGTCCTGACTTTC.

V gene TRBV10-3 combines with J gene TRBJ1-2; D is possibly TRBD1 (6 bases). Per germline, CDR1 ENHRY and CDR2 SYGVKD. The CDR3 length is 19 residues. Trimming left V 4 bases short and J 6 bases short, with 30 bases between. The CDR3 region has the DNA TGTGCCATCAGTGGCCCCAGATCCGGGACACCCCGGATGGTAGATGGCTACACCTTC. Translation gives CAISGPRSGTPRMVDGYTF.

CDR3 protein: CASSLTTSGGAFVHEQYF. The CDR3 DNA is TGTGCCAGCAGCTTAACGACTAGCGGGGGGGCCTTTGTCCACGAGCAGTACTTC. The chain links TRBV11-2 to TRBJ2-7, with 14 bases fitting TRBD2. The length of the CDR3 is 18 residues. The V gene end was trimmed by 2 bases and the J gene end by 5 bases; junction bases not matched to a gene: 11. CDR1 is SGHAT, CDR2 FQNNGV, per germline.

The chain is built from TRBV11-2 and TRBJ2-3, with 8 bases lining up with TRBD2. The germline V gene has CDR1 SGHAT and CDR2 FQNNGV. This CDR3 is 16 amino acids long. V dropped 6 bases and J dropped 11; count of bases not matched to a gene: 19. The CDR3 reads CASSSPGGDPGRGQYF. CDR3 sequence (DNA): TGTGCCAGCAGTTCTCCTGGGGGGGACCCCGGGAGGGGGCAGTATTTT.

V usage is TRBV27 and J usage is TRBJ1-5; a possible D gene is TRBD1 (5 bases). The CDR3 covers 13 residues. With 7 bases removed from V and 3 bases from J, the gap between germline ends came to 10 bases. Germline assignment: CDR1 MNHEY and CDR2 SMNVEV (reference sequence). CDR3 DNA: TGTGCCAGCATGGGGCAGGCCAATCAGCCCCAGCATTTT. Encoded protein: CASMGQANQPQHF.

As for this clone: The sample has other DNA sequences that encode this CDR3 too. The gene calls are TRBV28 and TRBJ1-5; TRBD1 aligns across 7 bases. The J segment lost 2 bases and the V segment lost 2 bases, leaving 0 bases of the junction unmatched. Germline V gene sequence: CDR1 MDHEN, CDR2 SYDVKM. The CDR3 is 14 amino acids. The CDR3 sequence: CASSLGQGNQPQHF. As DNA, the CDR3 is TGTGCCAGCAGTTTAGGACAGGGCAATCAGCCCCAGCATTTT.

This chain joins TRBV4-1 and TRBJ2-7, with 7 bases identical to TRBD2. CDR3 length: 15 amino acids. Germline V CDR1 and CDR2: MGHRA, YSYEKL. The V gene end was trimmed by 4 bases and the J gene end by 5 bases; junction bases not matched to a gene: 11. Here the CDR3 reads CASSPIPPGGDEQYF. As DNA, the CDR3 is TGCGCCAGCAGCCCTATTCCGCCGGGGGGAGACGAGCAGTACTTC.

The chain links TRBV27 to TRBJ1-2; 8 bases are shared with TRBD1. The CDR3 sequence is 14 residues long. Germline values: CDR1 MNHEY, CDR2 SMNVEV (reference sequence). Germline trimming cut 4 bases from V and 2 bases from J; bases unmatched to any gene: 3. DNA of the CDR3: TGTGCCAGCAGTTACAGGGGGGACAACTATGGCTACACCTTC. Protein product: CASSYRGDNYGYTF.

The genes are TRBV6-5 and TRBJ1-2; 9 bases align to TRBD1. The CDR3 covers 14 residues. V lost 5 bases and J lost 2; bases outside the gene matches: 3. CDR1 and CDR2 (germline): MNHEY, SVGAGI. CDR3 loop: CASSPGQGNYGYTF. The CDR3 nucleotides read TGTGCCAGCAGTCCCGGACAGGGGAACTATGGCTACACCTTC.

This chain links TRBV3-1 (or the pseudogene TRBV3-2) with TRBJ2-7; D is perhaps TRBD1 (7 bases). Germline CDR1 reads LGHDT; CDR2 reads YNNKEL (reference sequence). The CDR3 covers 15 residues. V lost 0 bases and J lost 6, with 15 bases in between. The CDR3 coding sequence is TGTGCCAGCAGCCAAGAGGAGGGGGCGGTGGTCGAGCAGTACTTC. Its translation: CASSQEEGAVVEQYF.